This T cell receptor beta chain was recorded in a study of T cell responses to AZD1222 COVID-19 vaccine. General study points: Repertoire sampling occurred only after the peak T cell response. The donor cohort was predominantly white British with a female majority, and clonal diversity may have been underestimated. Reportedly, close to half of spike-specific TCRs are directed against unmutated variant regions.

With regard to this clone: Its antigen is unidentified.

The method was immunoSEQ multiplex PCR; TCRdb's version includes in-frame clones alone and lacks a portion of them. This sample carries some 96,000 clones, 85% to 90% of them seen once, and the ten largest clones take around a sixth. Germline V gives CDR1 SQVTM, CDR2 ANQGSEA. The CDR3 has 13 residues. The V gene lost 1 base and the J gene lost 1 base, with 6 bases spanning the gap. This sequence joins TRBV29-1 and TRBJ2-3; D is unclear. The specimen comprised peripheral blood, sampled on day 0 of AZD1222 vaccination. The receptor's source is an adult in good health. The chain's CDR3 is CSVEGGGTDTQYF. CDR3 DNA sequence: TGCAGCGTTGAAGGAGGCGGCACAGATACGCAGTATTTT.